Listed below are T cell receptor beta chains from one sample, sequenced in a study of shared clonotypes between healthy human individuals. Profiled with immunoSEQ multiplex PCR; TCRdb holds only in-frame clones, not every one. The sample contains roughly 1,600,000 clones, 98% of which appear only once. Material: naive CD4+ T cells sorted from blood. The receptors shown here come from a man aged 25-40 years in good health. The CDR3 runs from the conserved cysteine through the conserved F or W. D genes are given only for firm matches. Size values are once, few and many counts, or a class for expanded clones, and some rows have none.

cdr3_length | j_call | v_call | clone_size | d_call | cdr3_nt | cdr3_aa
15 | TRBJ1-2 | TRBV4-1 | . | . | TGCGCCAGCAGCCAAGAATTTAGAACGGTGGGGGGCTACACCTTC | CASSQEFRTVGGYTF
14 | TRBJ1-3 | TRBV14 | . | . | TGTGCCAGCAGCCCTGACAGTTACGGAAACACCATATATTTT | CASSPDSYGNTIYF
11 | TRBJ1-5 | TRBV20-1 | . | . | TGCAGTGCTGGACCTAATCAGCCCCAGCATTTT | CSAGPNQPQHF
11 | TRBJ1-4 | TRBV6-1 | . | . | TGTGCCAGCAGTGAACTTGAAAAACTGTTTTTT | CASSELEKLFF
14 | TRBJ2-3 | TRBV9 | . | . | TGTGCCAGCAGCGTAGTGTCACCGGGGGATACGCAGTATTTT | CASSVVSPGDTQYF
14 | TRBJ2-3 | TRBV5-1 | . | . | TGCGCCAGCAGCTTGGAACACAGCACAGATACGCAGTATTTT | CASSLEHSTDTQYF
14 | TRBJ2-7 | TRBV28 | . | TRBD1 | TGTGCCAGCACCAAGACCAGGGGGTTTGACGAGCAGTACTTC | CASTKTRGFDEQYF
15 | TRBJ2-1 | TRBV19 | once | . | TGTGCCAGTAGTATCGGGACACGTCTTGGAAGGAAGCAGTTCTTC | CASSIGTRLGRKQFF
15 | TRBJ1-1 | TRBV11-2 | once | TRBD1 | TGTGCCAGCAGCTTAGGGGGACAGAGAACTAGTGAAGCTTTCTTT | CASSLGGQRTSEAFF
14 | TRBJ1-1 | TRBV18 | . | TRBD1 | TGTGCCAGCTCACCGGGGACAGGGCCAACTGAAGCTTTCTTT | CASSPGTGPTEAFF
15 | TRBJ2-7 | TRBV25-1 | . | . | TGTGCCAGCAGTGACCCCGGGACCTTATCCTACGAGCAGTACTTC | CASSDPGTLSYEQYF
16 | TRBJ2-7 | TRBV28 | . | TRBD1 | TGTGCCAGCAGTAGTATAAGGGGACAGGTTTACCACGAGCAGTACTTC | CASSSIRGQVYHEQYF
15 | TRBJ1-5 | TRBV6-1 | once | . | TGTGCCAGCAGTGAATGGGGGCAACAGAGTCAGCCCCAGCATTTT | CASSEWGQQSQPQHF
15 | TRBJ2-7 | TRBV2 | once | TRBD1 | TGTGCCAGCAGAGAAGACAGGGTCCATTCCTACGAGCAGTACTTC | CASREDRVHSYEQYF
13 | TRBJ1-1 | TRBV29-1 | . | . | TGCAGCGTTGAGGGCAGGGTTGGCGCTGAAGCTTTCTTT | CSVEGRVGAEAFF